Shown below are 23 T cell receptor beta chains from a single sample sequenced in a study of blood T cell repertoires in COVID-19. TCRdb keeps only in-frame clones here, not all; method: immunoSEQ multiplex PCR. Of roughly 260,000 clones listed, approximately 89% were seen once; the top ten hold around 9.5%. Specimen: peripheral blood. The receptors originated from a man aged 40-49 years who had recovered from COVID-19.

CDR3 nucleotides: TGTGCCAGCAGCCCCCATAGCGGGAGGGACAATGAGCAGTTCTTC. It specifies CASSPHSGRDNEQFF. The gene calls are TRBV7-2 and TRBJ2-1; 11 bases agree with TRBD2. The V gene's germline CDR1 is SGHTA and CDR2 FQGNSA. The CDR3 has 15 amino acids. The V gene end was trimmed by 5 bases and the J gene end by 5 bases; junction bases not matched to a gene: 5. Complete variable domain (other parts from reference TRBV7-2 and TRBJ2-1): GAGVSQSPSNKVTEKGKDVELRCDPISGHTALYWYRQSLGQGLEFLIYFQGNSAPDKSGLPSDRFSAERTGGSVSTLTIQRTQQEDSAVYLCASSPHSGRDNEQFFGPGTRLTVL.

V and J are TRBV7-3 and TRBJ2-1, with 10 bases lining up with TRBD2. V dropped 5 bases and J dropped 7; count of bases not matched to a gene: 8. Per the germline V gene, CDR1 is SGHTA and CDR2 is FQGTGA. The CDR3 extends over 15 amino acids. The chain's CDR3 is CASSHLAGVRNEQFF. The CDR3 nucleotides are TGTGCCAGCAGCCACCTAGCGGGAGTTAGAAATGAGCAGTTCTTC.

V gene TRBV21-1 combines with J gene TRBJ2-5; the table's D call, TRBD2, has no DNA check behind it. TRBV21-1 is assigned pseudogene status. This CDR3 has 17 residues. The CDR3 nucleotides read TGTGCCAGCAGCCATCTTAAGGGACTAGCGGTTCAAGAGACCCAGTACTTC. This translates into CASSHLKGLAVQETQYF.

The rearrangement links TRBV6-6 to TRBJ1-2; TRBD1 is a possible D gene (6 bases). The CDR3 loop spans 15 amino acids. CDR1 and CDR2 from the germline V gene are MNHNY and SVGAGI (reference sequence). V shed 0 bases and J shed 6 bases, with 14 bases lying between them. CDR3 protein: CASSYSGGRDHGYTF. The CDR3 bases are TGTGCCAGCAGTTACTCCGGGGGGCGCGACCATGGCTACACCTTC.

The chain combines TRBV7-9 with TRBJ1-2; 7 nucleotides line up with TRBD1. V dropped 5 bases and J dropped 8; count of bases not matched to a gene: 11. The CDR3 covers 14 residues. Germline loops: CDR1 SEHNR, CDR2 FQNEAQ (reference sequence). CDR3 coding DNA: TGTGCCAGCAGCCCCCCCTTGACAGGGAGGGGCTACACCTTC. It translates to CASSPPLTGRGYTF.

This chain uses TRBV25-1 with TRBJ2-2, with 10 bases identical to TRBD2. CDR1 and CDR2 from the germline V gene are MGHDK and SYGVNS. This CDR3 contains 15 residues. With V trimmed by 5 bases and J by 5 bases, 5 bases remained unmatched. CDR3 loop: CASSHTSGKTGELFF. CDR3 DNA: TGTGCCAGCAGTCACACTAGCGGGAAGACCGGGGAGCTGTTTTTT.

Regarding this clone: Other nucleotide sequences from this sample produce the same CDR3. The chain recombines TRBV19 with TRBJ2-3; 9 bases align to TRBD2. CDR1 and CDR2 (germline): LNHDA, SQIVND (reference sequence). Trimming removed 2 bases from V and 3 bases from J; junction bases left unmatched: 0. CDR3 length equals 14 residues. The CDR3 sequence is CASSISGGTDTQYF. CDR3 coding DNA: TGTGCCAGTAGTATAAGCGGGGGGACAGATACGCAGTATTTT.

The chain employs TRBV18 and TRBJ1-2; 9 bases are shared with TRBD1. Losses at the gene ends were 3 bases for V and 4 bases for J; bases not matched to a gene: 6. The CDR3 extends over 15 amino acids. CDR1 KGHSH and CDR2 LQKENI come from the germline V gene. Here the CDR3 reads CASSPPGQGRYGYTF. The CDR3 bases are TGTGCCAGCTCACCGCCGGGACAGGGTCGCTATGGCTACACCTTC. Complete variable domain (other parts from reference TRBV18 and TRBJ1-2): NAGVMQNPRHLVRRRGQEARLRCSPMKGHSHVYWYRQLPEEGLKFMVYLQKENIIDESGMPKERFSAEFPKEGPSILRIQQVVRGDSAAYFCASSPPGQGRYGYTFGSGTRLTVV.

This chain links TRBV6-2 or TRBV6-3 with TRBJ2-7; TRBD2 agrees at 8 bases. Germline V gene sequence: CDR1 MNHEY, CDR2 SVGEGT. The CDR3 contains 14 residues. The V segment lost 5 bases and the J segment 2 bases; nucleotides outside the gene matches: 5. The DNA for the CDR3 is TGTGCCAGCAGTAATAGCGGGGAGGCCTACGAGCAGTACTTC. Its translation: CASSNSGEAYEQYF.

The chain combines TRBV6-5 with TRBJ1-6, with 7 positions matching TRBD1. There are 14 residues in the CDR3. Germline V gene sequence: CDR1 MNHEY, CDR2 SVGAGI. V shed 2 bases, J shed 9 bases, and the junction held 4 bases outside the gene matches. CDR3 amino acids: CASSYEGGGSPLHF. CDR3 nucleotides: TGTGCCAGCAGTTACGAAGGGGGCGGTTCACCCCTCCACTTT.

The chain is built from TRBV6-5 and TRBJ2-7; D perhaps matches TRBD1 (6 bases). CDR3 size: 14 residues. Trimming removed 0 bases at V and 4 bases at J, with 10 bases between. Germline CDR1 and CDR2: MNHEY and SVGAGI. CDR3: CASSYSPGVYEQYF. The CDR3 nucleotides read TGTGCCAGCAGTTACTCGCCAGGGGTTTACGAGCAGTACTTC.

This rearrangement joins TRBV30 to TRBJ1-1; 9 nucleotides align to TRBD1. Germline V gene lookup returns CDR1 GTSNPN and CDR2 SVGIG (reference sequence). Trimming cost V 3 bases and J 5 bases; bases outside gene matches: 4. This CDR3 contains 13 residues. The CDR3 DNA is TGTGCCTGGAGCGGGACAGGGTGGACTGAAGCTTTCTTT. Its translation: CAWSGTGWTEAFF.

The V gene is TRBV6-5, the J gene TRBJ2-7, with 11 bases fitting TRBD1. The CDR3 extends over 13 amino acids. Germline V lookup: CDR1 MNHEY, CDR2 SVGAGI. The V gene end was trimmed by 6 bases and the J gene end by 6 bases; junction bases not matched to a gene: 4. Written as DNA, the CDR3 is TGTGCCAGCAGATTCGGGACAGGGGGCGAGCAGTACTTC. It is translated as CASRFGTGGEQYF.

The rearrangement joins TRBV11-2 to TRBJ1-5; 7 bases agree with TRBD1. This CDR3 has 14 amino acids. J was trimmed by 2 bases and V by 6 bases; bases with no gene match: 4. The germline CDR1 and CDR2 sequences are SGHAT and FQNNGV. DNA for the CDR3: TGTGCCAGCAGTCTTACAGGGGGCAATCAGCCCCAGCATTTT. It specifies CASSLTGGNQPQHF. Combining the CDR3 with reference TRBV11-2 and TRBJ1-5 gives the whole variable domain EAGVAQSPRYKIIEKRQSVAFWCNPISGHATLYWYQQILGQGPKLLIQFQNNGVVDDSQLPKDRFSAERLKGVDSTLKIQPAKLEDSAVYLCASSLTGGNQPQHFGDGTRLSIL.

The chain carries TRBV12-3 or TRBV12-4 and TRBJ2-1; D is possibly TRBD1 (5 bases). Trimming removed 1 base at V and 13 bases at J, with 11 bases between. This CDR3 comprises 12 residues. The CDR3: CASSLVPQGQFF. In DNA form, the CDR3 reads TGTGCCAGCAGTTTAGTCCCTCAGGGTCAGTTCTTC.

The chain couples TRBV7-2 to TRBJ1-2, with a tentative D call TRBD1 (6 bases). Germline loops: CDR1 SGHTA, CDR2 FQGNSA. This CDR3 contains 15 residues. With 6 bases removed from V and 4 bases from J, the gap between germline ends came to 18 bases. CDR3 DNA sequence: TGTGCCAGCAGATATACTTTAACAGGGTTCTATGGCTACACCTTC. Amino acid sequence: CASRYTLTGFYGYTF.

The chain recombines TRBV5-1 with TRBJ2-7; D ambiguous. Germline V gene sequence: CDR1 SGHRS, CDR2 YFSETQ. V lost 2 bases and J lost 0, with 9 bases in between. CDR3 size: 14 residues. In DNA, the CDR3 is TGCGCCAGCAGCTTTACGGGTAGCTCCTACGAGCAGTACTTC. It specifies CASSFTGSSYEQYF.

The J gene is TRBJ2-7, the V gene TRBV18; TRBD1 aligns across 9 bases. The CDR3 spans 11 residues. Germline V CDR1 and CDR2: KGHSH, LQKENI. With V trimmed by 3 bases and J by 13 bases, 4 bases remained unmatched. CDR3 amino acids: CASSPDRGHYF. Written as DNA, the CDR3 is TGTGCCAGCTCACCGGACAGGGGCCATTACTTC.

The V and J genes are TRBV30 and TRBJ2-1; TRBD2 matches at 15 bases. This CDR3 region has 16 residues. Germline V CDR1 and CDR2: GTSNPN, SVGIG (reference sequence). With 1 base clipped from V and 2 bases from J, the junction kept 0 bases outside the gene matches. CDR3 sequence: CAWSGTSGRAYNEQFF. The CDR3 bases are TGTGCCTGGAGTGGGACTAGCGGGAGGGCCTACAATGAGCAGTTCTTC.

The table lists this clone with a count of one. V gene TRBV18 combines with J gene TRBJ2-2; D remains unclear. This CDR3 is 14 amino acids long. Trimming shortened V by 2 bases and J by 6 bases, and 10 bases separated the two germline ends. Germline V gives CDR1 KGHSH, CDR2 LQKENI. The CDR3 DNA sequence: TGTGCCAGCTCACCAGGGCCTTCCGCCGGGGAGCTGTTTTTT. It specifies CASSPGPSAGELFF.

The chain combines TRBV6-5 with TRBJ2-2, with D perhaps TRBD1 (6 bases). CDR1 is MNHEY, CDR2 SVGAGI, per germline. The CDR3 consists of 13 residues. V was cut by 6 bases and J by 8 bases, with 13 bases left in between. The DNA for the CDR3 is TGTGCCAGCAGCAGGGACATTCTTGGGGAGCTGTTTTTT. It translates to CASSRDILGELFF.

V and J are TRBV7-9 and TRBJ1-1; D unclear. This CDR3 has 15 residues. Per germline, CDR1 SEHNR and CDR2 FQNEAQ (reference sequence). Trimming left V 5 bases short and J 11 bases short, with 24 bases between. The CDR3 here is CASSLSGWEVIVAFF. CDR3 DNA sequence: TGTGCCAGCAGCCTCTCGGGTTGGGAGGTGATAGTTGCTTTCTTT.

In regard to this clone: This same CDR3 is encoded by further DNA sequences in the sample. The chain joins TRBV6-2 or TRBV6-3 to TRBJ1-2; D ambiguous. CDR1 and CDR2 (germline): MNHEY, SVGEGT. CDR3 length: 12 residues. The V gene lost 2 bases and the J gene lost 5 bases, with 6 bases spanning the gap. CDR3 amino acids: CASSYPGYGYTF. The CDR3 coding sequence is TGTGCCAGCAGTTACCCGGGGTATGGCTACACCTTC.